Listed below are T cell receptor beta chains from one sample, sequenced in a study of T cells in Graves' hyperthyroidism and ophthalmopathy. TCRdb re-called the multiplex PCR reads through MiXCR, storing one row per CDR3 protein. This sample has around 390,000 distinct CDR3 sequences, with roughly 15% found just once. Sample: blood. The origin of the receptors is a woman under 40 with Graves' ophthalmopathy. CDR3s include the opening cysteine and the closing phenylalanine or tryptophan. D genes are given only for firm matches. Part of the rows lack a size; the others show once, few, many or a class for expanded clones.

>many|TRBJ2-1|NA|TRBV27
TGTGCCAGCAGTTTATCTGCCGGGGGATACAATGAGCAGTTCTTC
CASSLSAGGYNEQFF
>many|TRBJ1-6|TRBD1|TRBV10-3
TGTGCCATCCGGGGCGGGACAGGGATCTCCTATAATTCACCCCTCCACTTT
CAIRGGTGISYNSPLHF
>many|TRBJ1-6|NA|TRBV5-1
TGCGCCAGCAGCGAGAGCAGGGGCACCTATAATTCACCCCTCCACTTT
CASSESRGTYNSPLHF
>few|TRBJ1-2|NA|TRBV6-1
TGTGCCAGCATCCTACTAGCGACGTCATATGGCTACACCTTC
CASILLATSYGYTF
>NA|TRBJ1-5|NA|TRBV28
TGTGCCAGCAGTTTAATCGGGGGGCGCCTGGATCAGCCCCAGCATTTT
CASSLIGGRLDQPQHF
>many|TRBJ1-1|NA|TRBV6-1
TGTGCCAGCAGGGGACCCGGTCTGAACACTGAAGCTTTCTTT
CASRGPGLNTEAFF
>NA|TRBJ1-3|NA|TRBV7-9
TGTGCCAGCAGGGCAGGGGCTGGAAACACCATATATTTT
CASRAGAGNTIYF
>many|TRBJ1-3|NA|TRBV28
TGTGCCAGCAGTTTCAGGGAGGACACCATATATTTT
CASSFREDTIYF
>NA|TRBJ2-5|TRBD2|TRBV12-3/TRBV12-4
TGTGCCAGCAGGGCAAACTTAGCGGGGATTCAAGAGACCCAGTACTTC
CASRANLAGIQETQYF
>NA|TRBJ1-6|NA|TRBV7-9
TGTGCCACAGGGGAGACCTATAATTCACCCCTCCACTTT
CATGETYNSPLHF
>many|TRBJ1-1|NA|TRBV11-2
TGTGCCAGCAGCTTAGGGGGTCTGATGTGGAGCCAATTGGCCCCTGAAGCTTTCTTT
CASSLGGLMWSQLAPEAFF